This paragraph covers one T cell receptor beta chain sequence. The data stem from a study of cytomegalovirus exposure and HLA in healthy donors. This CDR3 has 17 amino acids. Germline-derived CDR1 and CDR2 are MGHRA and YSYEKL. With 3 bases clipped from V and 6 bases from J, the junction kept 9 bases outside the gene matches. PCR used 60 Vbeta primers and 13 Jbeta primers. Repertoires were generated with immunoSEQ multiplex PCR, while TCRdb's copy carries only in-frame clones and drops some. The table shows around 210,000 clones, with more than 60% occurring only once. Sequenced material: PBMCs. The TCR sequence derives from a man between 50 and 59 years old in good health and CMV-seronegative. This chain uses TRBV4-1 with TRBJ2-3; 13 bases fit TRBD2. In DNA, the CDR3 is TGCGCCAGCAGCCACGCCTCTGGACTAGCGGGAGCCGATACGCAGTATTTT. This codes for CASSHASGLAGADTQYF.